The 19 T cell receptor beta chains reported below all come from one sample, sequenced in a study of blood T cells in healthy people across ages. A sample-barcoded 5' primer and a J-beta primer mix were used in a second PCR of roughly 6 to 12 cycles. One entry per CDR3 protein, called by TCRdb with MiXCR from the 5' RACE reads. The sample has about a million distinct CDR3 sequences, roughly 50% seen once. The sample comprised blood. The receptors were gathered from a woman aged 55-70 years in good health.

V is TRBV5-1 and J is TRBJ1-1; 7 bases match TRBD1. CDR3 length: 15 amino acids. Germline V gene data show CDR1 as SGHRS and CDR2 as YFSETQ. Losses at the gene ends were 4 bases for V and 1 base for J; bases not matched to a gene: 7. In nucleotides, the CDR3 is TGCGCCAGCAGCGAAAATACAGGGGAGAACACTGAAGCTTTCTTT. This gives the protein CASSENTGENTEAFF.

J is TRBJ1-4 and V is TRBV7-3, with a weak D call TRBD1 (5 bases). The V end lost 8 bases, the J end lost 1 base, and 8 bases lay between the germline ends. CDR3 size: 13 residues. Looked up from germline, CDR1 is SGHTA and CDR2 is FQGTGA. The CDR3 DNA follows: TGTGCCAGCCTAGACAGAACTAATGAAAAACTGTTTTTT. Amino acids: CASLDRTNEKLFF. The full variable domain, in which reference TRBV7-3 and TRBJ1-4 provide the parts outside the CDR3, is GAGVSQTPSNKVTEKGKYVELRCDPISGHTALYWYRQSLGQGPEFLIYFQGTGAADDSGLPNDRFFAVRPEGSVSTLKIQRTERGDSAVYLCASLDRTNEKLFFGSGTQLSVL.

The V call is TRBV29-1, the J call TRBJ2-3; a possible D gene is TRBD2 (6 bases). CDR3 length: 15 residues. V lost 4 bases, J lost 3 bases, and 17 bases lay in between. Germline V CDR1 and CDR2: SQVTM, ANQGSEA. The CDR3 DNA reads TGCAGCGTTGGGGGAAGACTAGGGGTGACAGATACGCAGTATTTT. As protein: CSVGGRLGVTDTQYF.

CDR3 sequence (DNA): TGTGCCAGCTCTACCGGGGGCGGGAGTACGAATGAGCAGTTCTTC. Its protein product is CASSTGGGSTNEQFF. The genes are TRBV6-2 or TRBV6-3 and TRBJ2-1; a weak D match, TRBD2 (7 bases). The CDR3 consists of 15 residues. The germline CDR1 and CDR2 sequences are MNHEY and SVGEGT. Trimming cost V 8 bases and J 7 bases, with 21 bases left between them.

In regard to this clonotype: This could be a read error, since a much larger clone is one nucleotide away. V is TRBV11-2 and J is TRBJ2-5, with 9 bases that match TRBD1. Germline loops: CDR1 SGHAT, CDR2 FQNNGV. The ends lost 7 bases at V and 4 bases at J; junction bases unmatched: 7. This CDR3 comprises 14 residues. This CDR3 reads CASNTETGGETQYF. CDR3 bases: TGTGCCAGCAACACAGAGACAGGGGGAGAGACCCAGTACTTC.

This clonotype was detected only a few times. V is TRBV7-2 and J is TRBJ2-4, with 10 positions matching TRBD2. V gave up 3 bases and J gave up 8 bases; unmatched junction bases: 19. The CDR3 length is 19 residues. CDR1 is SGHTA and CDR2 is FQGNSA in the germline V gene. This CDR3 is CASSFRRPRAGGPNHIQYF. The CDR3, as DNA: TGTGCCAGCAGCTTTCGCCGCCCGAGAGCGGGAGGGCCCAATCACATTCAGTACTTC.

This chain uses TRBV20-1 with TRBJ2-1; D call uncertain. V lost 3 bases and J 8 bases, leaving 23 bases between the germline ends. Per the germline V gene, CDR1 is DFQATT and CDR2 is SNEGSKA (reference sequence). The CDR3 sequence is 16 residues long. The CDR3 here is CSASPKSDRRRYEQFF. In DNA form, the CDR3 reads TGCAGTGCTAGCCCTAAATCGGACCGTCGTCGGTATGAGCAGTTCTTC.

Concerning this clonotype: One junction end does not reproduce the germline sequence, and a read error may be involved. The chain combines TRBV5-6 with TRBJ2-5, with 8 bases lining up with TRBD1. Per germline, CDR1 SGHDT and CDR2 YYEEEE. The CDR3 spans 14 residues. The CDR3 nucleotides are TGTGCCAGCAGAAGGACAGGGATAAGAGAGTCCCAGTACTTC. Amino acid sequence: CASRRTGIRESQYF.

This clonotype was counted only a few times. J is TRBJ2-3 and V is TRBV20-1, with D unclear. Germline V gene sequence: CDR1 DFQATT, CDR2 SNEGSKA (reference sequence). Trimming left V 5 bases short and J 1 base short, with 13 bases between. The CDR3 totals 14 residues. CDR3: CSALTPLGTDTQYF. The CDR3, as DNA: TGCAGTGCTTTGACCCCTCTCGGCACAGATACGCAGTATTTT.

V gene TRBV5-1 combines with J gene TRBJ2-7; D ambiguous. With 2 bases removed from V and 3 bases from J, the gap between germline ends came to 9 bases. Germline V CDR1 and CDR2: SGHRS, YFSETQ. This CDR3 is 13 amino acids long. The CDR3: CASSFSHFYEQYF. The CDR3 DNA reads TGCGCCAGCAGCTTTTCACACTTCTACGAGCAGTACTTC.

This clonotype appeared a few times. One junction end does not reproduce the germline sequence, and a read error may be involved. The chain is built from TRBV5-1 and TRBJ2-1; 7 bases align to TRBD2. Germline CDR1 is SGHRS and CDR2 is YFSETQ. There are 15 residues in the CDR3. DNA of the CDR3: TGTGCCAGCAGTCCGGGCGGGAGCTCCTACAATGAGCAGTTCTTC. Translation: CASSPGGSSYNEQFF.

The chain combines TRBV29-1 with TRBJ2-1; 12 bases are a match to TRBD1. The CDR3 totals 14 residues. V lost 7 bases and J lost 7; bases outside the gene matches: 8. Germline V CDR1 and CDR2: SQVTM, ANQGSEA. The CDR3 nucleotides read TGCAGCGCTGTGGGGACAGGGGGCAAAAATGAGCAGTTCTTC. This codes for CSAVGTGGKNEQFF.

Regarding this clonotype: A much bigger clone sits one base away, suggesting this may be a read error. The gene calls are TRBV4-2 and TRBJ1-2; D ambiguous. In germline, CDR1 is LGHNA, CDR2 YNFKEQ. This CDR3 comprises 14 residues. This CDR3 reads CASSQDRANYDYTF. The CDR3, as DNA: TGTGCCAGCAGCCAAGACAGAGCTAACTATGACTACACCTTC.

This chain links TRBV7-2 with TRBJ2-7; a possible D gene is TRBD1 (6 bases). Trimming stripped 1 base from V and 5 bases from J, with 12 bases between. The CDR3 runs to 14 residues. Germline loops: CDR1 SGHTA, CDR2 FQGNSA. CDR3 bases: TGTGCCAGCAGCTTAGAATGGGGGCGGAACGAGCAGTACTTC. Residues: CASSLEWGRNEQYF. Full variable domain (missing parts from reference TRBV7-2 and TRBJ2-7): GAGVSQSPSNKVTEKGKDVELRCDPISGHTALYWYRQSLGQGLEFLIYFQGNSAPDKSGLPSDRFSAERTGGSVSTLTIQRTQQEDSAVYLCASSLEWGRNEQYFGPGTRLTVT.

V usage is TRBV6-2 or TRBV6-3 and J usage is TRBJ1-5, with a possible D match to TRBD1 (5 bases). V lost 3 bases and J lost 7, with 16 bases in between. Germline assignment: CDR1 MNHEY and CDR2 SVGEGT. This CDR3 region has 15 residues. The CDR3 loop is CASSYRWGVGQPQHF. The DNA of the CDR3 is TGTGCCAGCAGTTATCGTTGGGGGGTCGGGCAGCCCCAGCATTTT.

This clonotype showed up just a few times. The chain carries TRBV28 and TRBJ1-6, with TRBD1 matching over 7 bases. V lost 2 bases and J lost 8; bases outside the gene matches: 3. Germline V gene lookup returns CDR1 MDHEN and CDR2 SYDVKM. This CDR3 has 14 residues. The CDR3 coding sequence is TGTGCCAGCAGTTTAGGGACAGTATATTCACCCCTCCACTTT. Translating it yields CASSLGTVYSPLHF. Full variable domain (outside the CDR3, taken from reference TRBV28 and TRBJ1-6): DVKVTQSSRYLVKRTGEKVFLECVQDMDHENMFWYRQDPGLGLRLIYFSYDVKMKEKGDIPEGYSVSREKKERFSLILESASTNQTSMYLCASSLGTVYSPLHFGNGTRLTVT.

The CDR3 loop reads CASSYGQRTYGYTF. Written as DNA, the CDR3 is TGTGCCAGCAGTTACGGACAGCGAACCTATGGCTACACCTTC. The chain joins TRBV6-5 to TRBJ1-2; possibly TRBD1 for D (6 bases). The CDR3 is made up of 14 amino acids. Germline V gives CDR1 MNHEY, CDR2 SVGAGI. The V end lost 2 bases, the J end lost 4 bases, and 11 bases lay between the germline ends.

This clonotype has only one observation. The chain recombines TRBV24-1 with TRBJ2-6; no definite D call. Germline V gives CDR1 KGHDR, CDR2 SFDVKD. The V end was cut by 5 bases, the J end by 2 bases, with 12 bases between. The CDR3 runs 16 residues. The CDR3 DNA is TGTGCCACCAGTGTCAGCCTCGGGCCTGGGGCCAACGTCCTGACTTTC. This translates into CATSVSLGPGANVLTF.

The rearrangement uses TRBV15 and TRBJ2-4; 8 bases fit TRBD1. In germline, CDR1 is LNHNV, CDR2 YYDKDF (reference sequence). This CDR3 is 15 amino acids long. After removal of 3 bases from V and 9 bases from J, the junction contained 10 bases not matched to a gene. CDR3 residues: CATSRDSGTGGIQYF. In DNA form, the CDR3 reads TGTGCCACCAGCAGGGACTCCGGGACAGGAGGCATTCAGTACTTC.